The rows below give T cell receptor beta chains drawn from one sample of a study of blood T cell repertoires in COVID-19. Using immunoSEQ multiplex PCR, the repertoire was profiled, and TCRdb retains in-frame clones only, with some absent. Of a few hundred thousand clones in the sample, around 84% were seen once. The sample consisted of peripheral blood. The receptors come from a man aged 35 to 55 who had recovered from COVID-19. CDR3s include the opening cysteine and the closing phenylalanine or tryptophan. Each record gives: CDR3 protein, V gene.

CDR3aa: CASRARLTYEQYF
v_gene: TRBV12-3/TRBV12-4

CDR3aa: CASSSAAGSSYNEQFF
v_gene: TRBV7-2

CDR3aa: CASRDRGDTQYF
v_gene: TRBV2

CDR3aa: CASSSHPGLAGTTSYNEQFF
v_gene: TRBV3-1/TRBV3-2

CDR3aa: CASSPGQLYEQYF
v_gene: TRBV19

CDR3aa: CASSHRDRGRGEQYF
v_gene: TRBV13

CDR3aa: CASRRDRTDTQYF
v_gene: TRBV19

CDR3aa: CASSLVGANTEAFF
v_gene: TRBV27

CDR3aa: CASSTQTGAYEQYF
v_gene: TRBV5-1

CDR3aa: CASSLGRLDATYYEQYF
v_gene: TRBV7-2

CDR3aa: CASSLGGTAYNEQFF
v_gene: TRBV7-2

CDR3aa: CASSPDSPSTDTQYF
v_gene: TRBV7-2

CDR3aa: CASSLALNYEQYF
v_gene: TRBV6-5

CDR3aa: CASSERVLVLYEQYF
v_gene: TRBV2

CDR3aa: CARSPVSEVPKLPLHF
v_gene: TRBV7-5

CDR3aa: CSVAPGQGWGYGYTF
v_gene: TRBV29-1

CDR3aa: CASSIGQESPLHF
v_gene: TRBV19

CDR3aa: CASSVGEWTSRLTLAYNEQFF
v_gene: TRBV9

CDR3aa: CASSPGTEIANYGYTF
v_gene: TRBV5-4

CDR3aa: CASSTQGNTEAFF
v_gene: TRBV6-5

CDR3aa: CASSVAGREYEQYF
v_gene: TRBV9

CDR3aa: CASSLGGTGYNEQFF
v_gene: TRBV7-6

CDR3aa: CASSKAGQMSSYEQYF
v_gene: TRBV21-1

CDR3aa: CASSESGADNEQFF
v_gene: TRBV10-1

CDR3aa: CASSRATAQGRETQYF
v_gene: TRBV11-2

CDR3aa: CASSEADERDRADYGYTF
v_gene: TRBV6-1

CDR3aa: CASSLENRGLGYEQYF
v_gene: TRBV2

CDR3aa: CASSQAPDPGQDNSPLHF
v_gene: TRBV4-3

CDR3aa: CASGTGGAYEQYF
v_gene: TRBV11-3

CDR3aa: CASSQAGPGQGRAFF
v_gene: TRBV3-1/TRBV3-2

CDR3aa: CASSPTDRDYEQYF
v_gene: TRBV18

CDR3aa: CASSRTGVTSKNIQYF
v_gene: TRBV19

CDR3aa: CASSPRTGVGNEQFF
v_gene: TRBV5-6

CDR3aa: CASSLIAGAYNEQFF
v_gene: TRBV11-2

CDR3aa: CASSSPGQGFDEQFF
v_gene: TRBV27

CDR3aa: CASRLGLWGYTF
v_gene: TRBV6-5

CDR3aa: CASSWRGGVTDTQYF
v_gene: TRBV5-8

CDR3aa: CAISESQGGNQPQHF
v_gene: TRBV10-3

CDR3aa: CASSIRQGQGLETQYF
v_gene: TRBV5-1

CDR3aa: CASSYMAGGTETQYF
v_gene: TRBV6-2/TRBV6-3

CDR3aa: CASSLAGQGGLNTEAFF
v_gene: TRBV5-1

CDR3aa: CASSLTGVPDGELFF
v_gene: TRBV5-1

CDR3aa: CASSQRSTDTQYF
v_gene: TRBV3-1/TRBV3-2

CDR3aa: CASSYEGTTYEQYF
v_gene: TRBV6-2/TRBV6-3

CDR3aa: CASSREGQRYGYTF
v_gene: TRBV5-1

CDR3aa: CASSPGPLNTEAFF
v_gene: TRBV11-2

CDR3aa: CAWRTQGLPGNTIYF
v_gene: TRBV30

CDR3aa: CASTERQNRVNTEAFF
v_gene: TRBV19

CDR3aa: CASSKAGTSAISETQYF
v_gene: TRBV19

CDR3aa: CASRTSGSFDEQFF
v_gene: TRBV2

CDR3aa: CSVILMTGADTQYF
v_gene: TRBV29-1

CDR3aa: CASSLVYTDTQYF
v_gene: TRBV7-2

CDR3aa: CASSHTLGTEAFF
v_gene: TRBV4-3